This TCR beta chain was sequenced for a study of CD8 T cells in ankylosing spondylitis. Points from the study as a whole: Disease-linked clones proved CD8+ and comparatively uncommon in peripheral blood. It was reported that disease-linked clones were significantly enriched in matched ankylosing spondylitis synovial fluid. For ankylosing spondylitis blood, a TCR beta motif of 7 to 9 highly homologous variants appeared characteristic.

As the method for making TCR beta libraries, quantitative 5'-RACE with molecular barcodes was used. TCRdb re-derived calls from the 5' RACE reads in MiXCR, one entry per CDR3 protein. The profile shows 200,000 to 250,000 distinct CDR3 sequences, roughly 10% of them singletons. This clonotype showed up just a few times. The target antigen is unknown. The CDR3 contains 16 residues. V shed 1 base and J 3 bases; nucleotides not matched to a gene: 5. Germline lookup yields CDR1 SQVTM and CDR2 ANQGSEA. The sample comprised blood, either unsorted or a sorted T cell fraction (not recorded which). This clonotype was obtained from a male donor with ankylosing spondylitis or in good health (not recorded which). The rearrangement joins TRBV29-1 to TRBJ2-2, with 10 bases identical to TRBD1. In DNA form, the CDR3 reads TGCAGCGTTGAAGGTGGACAGGGGGTCGACACCGGGGAGCTGTTTTTT. It specifies CSVEGGQGVDTGELFF.